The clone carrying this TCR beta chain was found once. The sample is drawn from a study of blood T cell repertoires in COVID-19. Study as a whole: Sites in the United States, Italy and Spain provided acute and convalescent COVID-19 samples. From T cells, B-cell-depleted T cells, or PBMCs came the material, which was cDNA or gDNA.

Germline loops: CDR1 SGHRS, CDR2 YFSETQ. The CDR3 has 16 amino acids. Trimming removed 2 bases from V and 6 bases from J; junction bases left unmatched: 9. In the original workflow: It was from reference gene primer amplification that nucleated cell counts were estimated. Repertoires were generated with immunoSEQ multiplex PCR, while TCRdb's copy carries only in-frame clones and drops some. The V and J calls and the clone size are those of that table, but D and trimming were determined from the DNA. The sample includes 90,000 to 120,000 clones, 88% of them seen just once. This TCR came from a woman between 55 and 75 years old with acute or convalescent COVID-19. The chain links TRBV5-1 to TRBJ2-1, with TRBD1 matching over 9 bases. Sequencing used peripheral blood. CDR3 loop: CASSFSGTGSLNEQFF. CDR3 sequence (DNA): TGCGCCAGCAGCTTTTCCGGGACAGGGTCCCTCAATGAGCAGTTCTTC.